The rows below give T cell receptor beta chains drawn from one sample of a study of beta chain features in type 1 diabetes. TCRdb's table, derived via immunoSEQ multiplex PCR, lists solely in-frame clones and lacks some. This sample carries a few hundred thousand clones, roughly an eighth of them seen once, and the ten largest clones take less than 0.02%. Material: naive CD4+ T cells from blood. Receptors originate from a man aged 30-40 years with type 1 diabetes. The CDR3 runs from the conserved cysteine through the conserved F or W. Each record gives: V gene, J gene, D gene, CDR3 protein. D genes are given only for firm matches.

v_call: TRBV28; j_call: TRBJ2-1; d_call: TRBD2; cdr3_aa: CASSFQLAGGPWWQFF
v_call: TRBV29-1; j_call: TRBJ2-1; d_call: -; cdr3_aa: CSGARGNEQFF
v_call: TRBV29-1; j_call: TRBJ2-1; d_call: -; cdr3_aa: CSWTAYNEQFF
v_call: TRBV5-1; j_call: TRBJ1-1; d_call: -; cdr3_aa: CASSLLGRENTEAFF
v_call: TRBV7-3; j_call: TRBJ2-1; d_call: TRBD2; cdr3_aa: CASSSRLAGGWNEQFF
v_call: TRBV28; j_call: TRBJ2-7; d_call: -; cdr3_aa: CASSLLREQYF
v_call: TRBV29-1; j_call: TRBJ2-1; d_call: TRBD1; cdr3_aa: CSVGGTGSSYNEQFF
v_call: TRBV13; j_call: TRBJ2-3; d_call: -; cdr3_aa: CASSYDSRGLPDTQYF
v_call: TRBV5-1; j_call: TRBJ2-7; d_call: TRBD1; cdr3_aa: CASSYGQGGEEQYF
v_call: TRBV5-1; j_call: TRBJ2-1; d_call: TRBD2; cdr3_aa: CASSFGLADYNEQFF
v_call: TRBV28; j_call: TRBJ2-1; d_call: TRBD2; cdr3_aa: CASSRTSGSYNEQFF
v_call: TRBV15; j_call: TRBJ1-1; d_call: -; cdr3_aa: CATSRDAGYTEAFF
v_call: TRBV6-5; j_call: TRBJ2-5; d_call: -; cdr3_aa: CASSYWGRKETQYF
v_call: TRBV29-1; j_call: TRBJ2-5; d_call: -; cdr3_aa: CSSYQGQETQYF
v_call: TRBV2; j_call: TRBJ1-1; d_call: -; cdr3_aa: CASSGRANTEAFF
v_call: TRBV18; j_call: TRBJ2-1; d_call: TRBD1; cdr3_aa: CASSLGQGNEQFF
v_call: TRBV29-1; j_call: TRBJ1-5; d_call: -; cdr3_aa: CSVVFVSGDNQPQHF
v_call: TRBV21-1; j_call: TRBJ2-1; d_call: -; cdr3_aa: CASSSRRRQEPYNEQFF
v_call: TRBV6-6; j_call: TRBJ1-5; d_call: TRBD1; cdr3_aa: CASSYGQGYNQPQHF
v_call: TRBV28; j_call: TRBJ2-5; d_call: -; cdr3_aa: CASRTAGETQYF
v_call: TRBV7-9; j_call: TRBJ1-1; d_call: -; cdr3_aa: CASTLLGGLNTEAFF
v_call: TRBV7-6; j_call: TRBJ1-5; d_call: TRBD1; cdr3_aa: CASSLNGDRAGQPQHF
v_call: TRBV6-1; j_call: TRBJ2-3; d_call: -; cdr3_aa: CASSDPASVGDTQYF
v_call: TRBV2; j_call: TRBJ2-1; d_call: TRBD2; cdr3_aa: CASSPTSGSYNEQFF
v_call: TRBV4-3; j_call: TRBJ2-5; d_call: -; cdr3_aa: CASSPHAGRETQYF
v_call: TRBV11-2; j_call: TRBJ2-5; d_call: TRBD2; cdr3_aa: CASSENLAGGQETQYF
v_call: TRBV6-5; j_call: TRBJ2-7; d_call: TRBD1; cdr3_aa: CASSYRPGQGAYEQYF
v_call: TRBV30; j_call: TRBJ2-1; d_call: -; cdr3_aa: CAWSAGSSEYNEQFF
v_call: TRBV9; j_call: TRBJ2-7; d_call: -; cdr3_aa: CASSAQRGEQYF
v_call: TRBV21-1; j_call: TRBJ1-1; d_call: -; cdr3_aa: CASSKGADSLNTEAFF
v_call: TRBV5-4; j_call: TRBJ2-5; d_call: -; cdr3_aa: CASSLRGIQETQYF
v_call: TRBV7-2; j_call: TRBJ1-3; d_call: -; cdr3_aa: CASSSHQQGAGNTIYF
v_call: TRBV10-3; j_call: TRBJ2-5; d_call: TRBD1; cdr3_aa: CATRLTGQQETQYF
v_call: TRBV27; j_call: TRBJ2-3; d_call: -; cdr3_aa: CASSRLPSTDTQYF
v_call: TRBV5-1; j_call: TRBJ2-1; d_call: -; cdr3_aa: CASSRGGADNEQFF
v_call: TRBV27; j_call: TRBJ2-5; d_call: TRBD1; cdr3_aa: CASSLNRGQETQYF
v_call: TRBV2; j_call: TRBJ2-7; d_call: TRBD2; cdr3_aa: CASTPKRTSGRAPLRYEQYF
v_call: TRBV18; j_call: TRBJ1-1; d_call: -; cdr3_aa: CASSPNRDTEAFF
v_call: TRBV6-6; j_call: TRBJ2-7; d_call: -; cdr3_aa: CASSYSVRGNEQYF
v_call: TRBV7-2; j_call: TRBJ2-5; d_call: -; cdr3_aa: CASSLGIVGSRETQYF
v_call: TRBV6-1; j_call: TRBJ1-5; d_call: TRBD1; cdr3_aa: CASSTGGRANQPQHF
v_call: TRBV5-1; j_call: TRBJ2-1; d_call: TRBD1; cdr3_aa: CASSFGQGGNEQFF
v_call: TRBV30; j_call: TRBJ1-1; d_call: -; cdr3_aa: CACGLWNTEAFF
v_call: TRBV5-5; j_call: TRBJ2-1; d_call: TRBD1; cdr3_aa: CASSYRGTYNEQFF
v_call: TRBV28; j_call: TRBJ2-1; d_call: -; cdr3_aa: CASSLRSNEQFF
v_call: TRBV7-9; j_call: TRBJ2-1; d_call: TRBD2; cdr3_aa: CASSQLPGREYGNEQFF
v_call: TRBV5-1; j_call: TRBJ2-1; d_call: -; cdr3_aa: CASSPEPSGFYNEQFF
v_call: TRBV5-1; j_call: TRBJ2-1; d_call: TRBD2; cdr3_aa: CASSYGTSGNNEQFF
v_call: TRBV9; j_call: TRBJ1-1; d_call: -; cdr3_aa: CASSGQQGRLTEAFF